This T cell receptor (beta chain) was recorded in a study of shared clonotypes between healthy human individuals. Study-level results: There were few donors, and this limited the genetic and exposure-history diversity represented.

This CDR3 is built from 15 residues. The germline CDR1 and CDR2 sequences are MNHEY and SVGAGI. V was cut by 2 bases and J by 4 bases, with 9 bases left in between. The method was immunoSEQ multiplex PCR; TCRdb's version includes in-frame clones alone and lacks a portion of them. This sample carries roughly 500,000 clones, 70% to 80% of them seen once, and the ten largest clones take 13%. Researchers drew on roughly 84 million PBMCs for genomic DNA from unsorted samples. Points on this clone: What it binds is not known.

This chain joins TRBV6-5 and TRBJ2-6; D might be TRBD1 or TRBD2, each matching 5 bases. Sequenced: PBMCs. The sequence was collected from a woman aged 40 to 50 in good health. Some clones in this sample may be carry-over from other donors' samples. Written as DNA, the CDR3 is TGTGCCAGCAGTTACGAGGGGTCCGGGGCCAACGTCCTGACTTTC. Its translation is CASSYEGSGANVLTF.